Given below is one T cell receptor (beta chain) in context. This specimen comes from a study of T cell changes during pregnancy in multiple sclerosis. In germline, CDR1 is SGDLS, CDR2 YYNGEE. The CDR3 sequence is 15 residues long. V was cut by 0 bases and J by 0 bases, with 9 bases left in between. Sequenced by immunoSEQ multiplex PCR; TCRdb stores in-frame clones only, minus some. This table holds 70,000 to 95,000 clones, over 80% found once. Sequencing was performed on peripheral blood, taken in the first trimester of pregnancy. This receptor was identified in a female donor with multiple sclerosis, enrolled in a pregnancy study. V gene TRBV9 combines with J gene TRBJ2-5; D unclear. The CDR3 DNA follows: TGTGCCAGCAGCGTAGCTGGTGGCAACCAAGAGACCCAGTACTTC. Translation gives CASSVAGGNQETQYF.